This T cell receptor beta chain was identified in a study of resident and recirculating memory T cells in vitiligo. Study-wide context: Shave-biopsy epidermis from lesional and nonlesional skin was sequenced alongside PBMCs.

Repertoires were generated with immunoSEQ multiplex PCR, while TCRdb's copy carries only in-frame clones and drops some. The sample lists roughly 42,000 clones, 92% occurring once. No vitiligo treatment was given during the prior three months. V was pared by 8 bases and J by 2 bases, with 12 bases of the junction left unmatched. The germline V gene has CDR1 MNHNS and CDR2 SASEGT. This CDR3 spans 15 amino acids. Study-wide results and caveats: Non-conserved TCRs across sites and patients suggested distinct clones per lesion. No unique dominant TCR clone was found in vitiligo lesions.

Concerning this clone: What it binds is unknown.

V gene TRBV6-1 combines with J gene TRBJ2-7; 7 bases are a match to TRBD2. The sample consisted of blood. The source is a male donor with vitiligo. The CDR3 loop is CASVYWGGSTYEQYF. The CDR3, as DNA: TGTGCCAGCGTTTACTGGGGGGGTTCAACCTACGAGCAGTACTTC.